These T cell receptor beta chains were read from a single sample in a study of blood T cell repertoires in COVID-19. Repertoires were generated with immunoSEQ multiplex PCR, while TCRdb's copy carries only in-frame clones and drops some. The sample lists 95,000 to 120,000 clones, about 80% occurring once. The sequencing input was peripheral blood. These receptors originate from a woman between 40 and 55 years old with acute or convalescent COVID-19. CDR3s include the opening cysteine and the closing phenylalanine or tryptophan. D genes are given only for firm matches. Rows may omit the clone size; those that give it use once, few, many or a size class.

-,TRBV19,-,TRBJ1-5,TGTGCCAGCCGTGTTGGGGGGAAGAATCAGCCCCAGCATTTT,CASRVGGKNQPQHF
-,TRBV18,once,TRBJ1-1,TGTGCCAGCTCACCGGGGAGTTCCGCAGCTTTCTTT,CASSPGSSAAFF
TRBD2,TRBV28,once,TRBJ2-1,TGTGCCAGTACTGGAAGCGGGGGCCGTTACAATGAGCAGTTCTTC,CASTGSGGRYNEQFF
-,TRBV3-1/TRBV3-2,few,TRBJ1-4,TGTGCCAGCGGAGTGACAACTAATGAAAAACTGTTTTTT,CASGVTTNEKLFF
TRBD2,TRBV5-1,-,TRBJ2-2,TGCGCCAGCTCTCCAGCGGGGGGCTCCGGGGAGCTGTTTTTT,CASSPAGGSGELFF
TRBD2,TRBV9,-,TRBJ2-7,TGTGCCAGCAGCGCTAGCGGGGTATTGGACGAGCAGTACTTC,CASSASGVLDEQYF
TRBD2,TRBV7-7,-,TRBJ2-1,TGTGCCAGCAGCTTCCTTAGCGGGGGGGCTGGTGAGCAGTTCTTC,CASSFLSGGAGEQFF
-,TRBV7-9,-,TRBJ1-4,TGTGCCAGCAGCCACTCAGGGGCACCTAATGAAAAACTGTTTTTT,CASSHSGAPNEKLFF
TRBD1,TRBV5-5,-,TRBJ1-5,TGTGCCAGCAGCTTGGACGGACAGGGAGGGAATCAGCCCCAGCATTTT,CASSLDGQGGNQPQHF
TRBD1,TRBV5-5,few,TRBJ1-4,TGTGCCAGCAGCTTAAGTGGGACAGGGGGCGTGAAACTGTTTTTT,CASSLSGTGGVKLFF
-,TRBV5-6,-,TRBJ1-6,TGTGCCAGCAGGGGGAGGCCCCCAAACTCACCCCTCCACTTT,CASRGRPPNSPLHF